The 8 T cell receptor beta chains below all came from one sample that was sequenced in a study of cytomegalovirus exposure and HLA in healthy donors. Primers included in the PCR were 60 Vbeta and 13 Jbeta primers. Assay: immunoSEQ multiplex PCR; the TCRdb copy retains only in-frame clones and omits some. The data show 85,000 to 90,000 clones, with 85% seen just once and approximately 7.4% held by the top ten. Sequencing was carried out using PBMCs. These receptors originate from a middle-aged man in good health and CMV-seropositive.

The chain has TRBV5-4 and TRBJ1-1; D perhaps matches TRBD1 (5 bases). CDR3 length: 13 amino acids. Germline V gives CDR1 SGHNT, CDR2 YYREEE (reference sequence). Deletions cut 4 bases from V and 6 bases from J, with 13 bases between. The CDR3 region is CASSQRQKPEAFF. The CDR3 nucleotides read TGTGCCAGCAGCCAAAGACAGAAGCCTGAAGCTTTCTTT.

DNA for the CDR3: TGTGCCAGCAGTTTCGACAGGGGGCCCACTGAAGCTTTCTTT. It yields the protein CASSFDRGPTEAFF. V is TRBV6-5 and J is TRBJ1-1; 10 bases match TRBD1. V dropped 4 bases and J dropped 4; count of bases not matched to a gene: 3. The CDR3 is 14 amino acids. The germline gives CDR1 MNHEY, CDR2 SVGAGI.

This clone was detected only once. The chain combines TRBV2 with TRBJ2-5; tentative D call: TRBD2 (6 bases). This CDR3 region has 15 residues. With 0 bases removed from V and 7 bases from J, the gap between germline ends came to 15 bases. Germline V lookup: CDR1 SNHLY, CDR2 FYNNEI. Written as DNA, the CDR3 is TGTGCCAGCAGTGAAGCGCTTCGGGGGATAGGGACCCAGTACTTC. Protein product: CASSEALRGIGTQYF.

The V call is TRBV2, the J call TRBJ2-5; D is possibly TRBD1 (5 bases). The V gene's germline CDR1 is SNHLY and CDR2 FYNNEI. Trimming removed 3 bases at V and 4 bases at J, with 9 bases between. The CDR3 totals 13 residues. CDR3 residues: CASSDRAGETQYF. The CDR3 DNA sequence: TGTGCCAGCAGTGACAGGGCCGGAGAGACCCAGTACTTC.

The chain employs TRBV27 and TRBJ1-1; the D gene is possibly TRBD1 (5 bases). The CDR3 consists of 11 residues. The V and J ends lost 5 bases and 4 bases respectively, with 5 bases between them. The germline gives CDR1 MNHEY, CDR2 SMNVEV (reference sequence). The CDR3 nucleotides read TGTGCCAGCAGTCAGGGCACTGAAGCTTTCTTT. This encodes CASSQGTEAFF.

This clone occurred a few times. This rearrangement joins TRBV7-3 to TRBJ2-3; TRBD2 agrees at 11 bases. The CDR3 runs 15 residues. V was clipped by 3 bases and J by 6 bases; unmatched bases: 5. In germline, CDR1 is SGHTA, CDR2 FQGTGA. For the CDR3, the DNA is TGTGCCAGCAGCTTTTTTAGCGGGAGGGATGATACGCAGTATTTT. Protein product: CASSFFSGRDDTQYF.

V gene TRBV28 combines with J gene TRBJ1-5; TRBD1 matches 8 bases. Germline CDR1 is MDHEN and CDR2 is SYDVKM. The CDR3 loop spans 15 amino acids. With V trimmed by 2 bases and J by 9 bases, 9 bases remained unmatched. CDR3 loop: CASSLPRTGSRPQHF. The CDR3 coding sequence is TGTGCCAGCAGTTTACCCCGGACAGGGAGCCGGCCCCAGCATTTT.

V gene TRBV11-3 combines with J gene TRBJ2-7; TRBD1 matches at 10 bases. The CDR3 extends over 15 amino acids. Per germline, CDR1 SGHNT and CDR2 YENEEA. Trimming cost V 2 bases and J 4 bases; bases outside gene matches: 5. For the CDR3, the DNA is TGTGCCAGCAGCTTACGGGGGACAGGGGCGTACGAGCAGTACTTC. Translation gives CASSLRGTGAYEQYF.